The clone carrying this T cell receptor (beta chain) was detected only a few times. Its antigen remains unknown. This CDR3 comprises 19 residues. The V end was cut by 4 bases, the J end by 0 bases, with 22 bases between. Germline V gene sequence: CDR1 WNHNN, CDR2 SYGVQD (reference sequence). This table comes from immunoSEQ multiplex PCR, and its TCRdb copy is limited to in-frame clones, with some not included. There are 9,000 to 15,000 clones in the sample; approximately 70% occur only once, and approximately 10% lies in the top ten. This sample is drawn from a study of tumor-infiltrating lymphocytes in localized non-small cell lung cancer. Study information: Resected tumor was paired with non-adjacent uninvolved lung from the same patient.

Findings and limits, study-wide: Tumors had more T cell infiltration than uninvolved lung, per TCRbeta sequencing and CD3 counts.

The specimen sequenced was uninvolved lung tissue not adjacent to the tumor. The gene calls are TRBV10-1 and TRBJ2-1, with D unresolved. This clonotype was sampled from a human donor with non-small cell lung cancer. The chain's CDR3 is CASSARSLPSYTSYNEQFF. As DNA, the CDR3 is TGCGCCAGCAGTGCCAGGTCTCTTCCGTCATATACCTCCTACAATGAGCAGTTCTTC.